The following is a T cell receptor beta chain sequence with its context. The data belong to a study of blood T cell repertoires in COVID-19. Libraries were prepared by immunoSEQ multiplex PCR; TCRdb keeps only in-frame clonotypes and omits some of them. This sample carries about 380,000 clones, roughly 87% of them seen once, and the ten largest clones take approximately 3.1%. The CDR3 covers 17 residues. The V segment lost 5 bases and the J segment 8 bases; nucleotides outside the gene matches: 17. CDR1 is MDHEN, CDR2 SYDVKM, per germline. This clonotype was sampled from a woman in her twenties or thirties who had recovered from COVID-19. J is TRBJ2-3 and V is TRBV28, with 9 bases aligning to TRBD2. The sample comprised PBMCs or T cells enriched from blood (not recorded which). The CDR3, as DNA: TGTGCCAGCAGTCCCGAGCTGGGGCGGGAGGGCCTAGGTACGCAGTATTTT. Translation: CASSPELGREGLGTQYF.